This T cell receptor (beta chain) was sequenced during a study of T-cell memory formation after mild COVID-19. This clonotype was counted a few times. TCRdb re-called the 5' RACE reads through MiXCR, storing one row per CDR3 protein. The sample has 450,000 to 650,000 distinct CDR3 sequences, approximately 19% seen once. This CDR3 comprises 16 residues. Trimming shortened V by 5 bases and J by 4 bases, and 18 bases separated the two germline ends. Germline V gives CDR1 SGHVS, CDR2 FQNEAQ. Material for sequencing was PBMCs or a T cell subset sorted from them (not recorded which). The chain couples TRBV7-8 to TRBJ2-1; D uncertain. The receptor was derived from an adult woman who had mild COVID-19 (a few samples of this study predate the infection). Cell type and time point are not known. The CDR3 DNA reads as TGTGCCAGCAGCCCTCATCGGGTAGCACGGTACAATGAGCAGTTCTTC. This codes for CASSPHRVARYNEQFF.